The present TCR beta chain was sequenced within a study of graft-versus-host responses after intestinal transplantation. Study information: Recipients were given multivisceral, liver-intestinal, or isolated intestinal transplants. Tacrolimus plus steroids were given to all recipients for approximately 3 years, preceded by anti-thymocyte globulin induction.

Remarks on this clone: Its cognate antigen is unknown.

The study, taken as a whole, reports: High graft-versus-host to host-versus-graft T cell clonal ratios marked allografts of patients with graft-donor macrochimerism. Ileal or blood samples showed some GvH clones first, and such clones were also found in recipient marrow.

The assay was immunoSEQ multiplex PCR, and TCRdb's table has in-frame clones only and misses some. The sample consists of 88,000 or so clones, roughly nine tenths of them appearing once. The TCR sequence derives from a human donor who received an intestinal transplant. This specimen was unstimulated CD4+ T cells sorted from spleen or lymph node cells, taken before intestinal transplant.

The CDR3 sequence is CASSLASTDTQYF. The CDR3 DNA reads TGCGCCAGCAGTCTAGCCAGCACAGATACGCAGTATTTT. The V and J genes are TRBV5-1 and TRBJ2-3; the D gene is possibly TRBD2 (5 bases). Trimming removed 5 bases from V and 0 bases from J, with 7 bases in between. CDR1 SGHRS and CDR2 YFSETQ come from the germline V gene. This CDR3 is 13 amino acids long.